The sequence of this T cell receptor (beta chain) was determined in a study of shared clonotypes between healthy human individuals. TCRdb keeps only in-frame clones here, not all; method: immunoSEQ multiplex PCR. The data show around 650,000 clones, about 95% seen once. Note on this clone: Its antigen remains unknown.

The study's findings and limits: Shared clonotypes: roughly 4.7% naive CD4, around 3.5% naive CD8, roughly 2.2% memory CD4, 0.4% memory CD8.

Per germline, CDR1 MDHEN and CDR2 SYDVKM. The ends were cut back, 5 bases at V and 0 bases at J, with 11 bases in the middle. CDR3 size: 14 residues. Naive CD8 cells lacked CD45RO and underwent positive selection for CCR7, leaving out terminally differentiated effector memory CD45RA+ cells. The material sequenced was naive CD8+ T cells sorted from blood. This clonotype was sampled from a woman aged 25 to 45 in good health. This chain joins TRBV28 and TRBJ2-7; D might be TRBD2 (5 bases). Here the CDR3 reads CASSRRRSSYEQYF. CDR3 DNA sequence: TGTGCCAGCAGTCGGAGGAGAAGCTCCTACGAGCAGTACTTC.